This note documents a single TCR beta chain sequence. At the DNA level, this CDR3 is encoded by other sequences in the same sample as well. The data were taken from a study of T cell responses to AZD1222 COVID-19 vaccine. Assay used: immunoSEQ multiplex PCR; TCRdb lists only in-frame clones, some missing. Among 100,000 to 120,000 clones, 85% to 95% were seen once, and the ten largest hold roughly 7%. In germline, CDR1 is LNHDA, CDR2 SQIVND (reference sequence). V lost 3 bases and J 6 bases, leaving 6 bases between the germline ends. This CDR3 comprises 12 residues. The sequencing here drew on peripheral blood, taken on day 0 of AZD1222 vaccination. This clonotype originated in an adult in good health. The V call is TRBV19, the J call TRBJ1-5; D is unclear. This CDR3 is CASSIGRQPQHF. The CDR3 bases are TGTGCCAGTAGTATTGGACGTCAGCCCCAGCATTTT.